Following are 25 T cell receptor beta chains from one sample sequenced in a study of cytomegalovirus exposure and HLA in healthy donors. Repertoires were generated with immunoSEQ multiplex PCR, while TCRdb's copy carries only in-frame clones and drops some. Here the sample spans tens of thousands of clones, around 90% being singletons. Sequencing used PBMCs. Receptors originate from a young man in good health and CMV-seronegative.

The J gene is TRBJ2-1, the V gene TRBV27, with 8 bases fitting TRBD2. Germline assignment: CDR1 MNHEY and CDR2 SMNVEV (reference sequence). This CDR3 region has 16 residues. Trimming cost V 3 bases and J 5 bases; bases outside gene matches: 9. The CDR3 loop reads CASSFRSTGRDNEQFF. CDR3 coding DNA: TGTGCCAGCAGTTTTAGGTCGACCGGGAGGGACAATGAGCAGTTCTTC.

V usage is TRBV7-9 and J usage is TRBJ2-7; 10 positions agree with TRBD1. Unmatched junction bases numbered 4, after V lost 0 bases and J lost 5 bases. Germline assignment: CDR1 SEHNR and CDR2 FQNEAQ (reference sequence). The CDR3 is made up of 15 amino acids. CDR3 protein: CASSLAGTGVDEQYF. CDR3 nucleotides: TGTGCCAGCAGCTTAGCAGGGACAGGGGTCGACGAGCAGTACTTC.

The chain links TRBV11-3 to TRBJ1-1; 8 nucleotides align to TRBD1. V shed 2 bases and J 2 bases; nucleotides not matched to a gene: 7. CDR3 size: 16 residues. In germline, CDR1 is SGHNT, CDR2 YENEEA. The CDR3 spells CASSLRWTGPNTEAFF. CDR3 nucleotides: TGTGCCAGCAGCTTACGCTGGACAGGGCCAAACACTGAAGCTTTCTTT.

This CDR3 is CASSQEATSGRLGETQYF. CDR3 DNA: TGCGCCAGCAGCCAAGAGGCTACAAGCGGGAGGTTGGGAGAGACCCAGTACTTC. This chain joins TRBV4-1 and TRBJ2-5, with 9 bases identical to TRBD2. The junction had 12 bases not matched to a gene; V was cut back by 0 bases and J by 4 bases. The CDR3 is 18 residues long. Per the germline V gene, CDR1 is MGHRA and CDR2 is YSYEKL.

The genes are TRBV6-1 and TRBJ2-7; D is undetermined. The ends were cut back, 11 bases at V and 3 bases at J, with 20 bases in the middle. The CDR3 has 14 amino acids. Per germline, CDR1 MNHNS and CDR2 SASEGT. CDR3 DNA sequence: TGTGCCGGGTTTTATTCGTTGTGGAGCTACGAGCAGTACTTC. It translates to CAGFYSLWSYEQYF.

This clone was observed a single time. This chain uses TRBV5-4 with TRBJ2-7; 9 bases agree with TRBD1. The trim removed 3 bases at V and 6 bases at J, leaving 13 bases unmatched. CDR1 and CDR2 (germline): SGHNT, YYREEE (reference sequence). The CDR3 totals 16 residues. CDR3 residues: CASSSPLGQGGREQYF. CDR3 nucleotide sequence: TGTGCCAGCAGCTCGCCCCTGGGACAGGGCGGACGCGAGCAGTACTTC.

The chain combines TRBV27 with TRBJ2-2; 7 bases match TRBD1. CDR1 and CDR2 from the germline V gene are MNHEY and SMNVEV (reference sequence). This CDR3 contains 12 residues. With V trimmed by 5 bases and J by 7 bases, 1 base remained unmatched. The CDR3 DNA reads as TGTGCCAGCAGTCAGGGGGTCGGGGAGCTGTTTTTT. This translates into CASSQGVGELFF.

This chain joins TRBV18 and TRBJ1-2; a possible D gene is TRBD1 (5 bases). The CDR3 is 15 amino acids. The V and J ends lost 0 bases and 5 bases respectively, with 13 bases between them. CDR1 and CDR2 (germline): KGHSH, LQKENI. In DNA, the CDR3 is TGTGCCAGCTCACCACCTCCAGGAGGGGTTTATGGCTACACCTTC. It is translated as CASSPPPGGVYGYTF.

On this clone itself: A read error may account for a junction end that differs from germline. The chain is built from TRBV7-7 and TRBJ2-1; 8 bases fit TRBD2. This CDR3 has 14 amino acids. The germline V gene has CDR1 SSHAT and CDR2 FNYEAQ (reference sequence). The CDR3 DNA is TGTGCTAGCAGCCGGGGGGGGCGCCGGAATGAGCAGTTCTTC. Residues: CASSRGGRRNEQFF.

V and J are TRBV6-4 and TRBJ2-3; possible D gene TRBD2, 6 bases. CDR3 size: 13 residues. Trimming removed 5 bases at V and 3 bases at J, with 9 bases between. Germline lookup yields CDR1 MRHNA and CDR2 SNTAGT. The CDR3 spells CASSPRETDTQYF. CDR3 DNA: TGTGCCAGCAGTCCGCGGGAAACAGATACGCAGTATTTT.

This chain connects TRBV4-1 to TRBJ2-7; TRBD2 aligns across 7 bases. This CDR3 spans 15 amino acids. V was clipped by 2 bases and J by 2 bases; unmatched bases: 6. CDR1 MGHRA and CDR2 YSYEKL come from the germline V gene. DNA of the CDR3: TGCGCCAGCAGCCAACTCGGGGGGACCGCCTACGAGCAGTACTTC. Amino acids: CASSQLGGTAYEQYF.

V gene TRBV19 combines with J gene TRBJ2-6; maybe TRBD1 (6 bases). V was clipped by 4 bases and J by 3 bases, with 13 bases between them. The CDR3 extends over 16 amino acids. The germline gives CDR1 LNHDA, CDR2 SQIVND (reference sequence). CDR3 residues: CASSTTGAGGANVLTF. The DNA of the CDR3 is TGTGCCAGTAGTACGACAGGCGCCGGTGGGGCCAACGTCCTGACTTTC.

This chain uses TRBV27 with TRBJ2-4; the match to TRBD1 covers 7 bases. With 7 bases clipped from V and 5 bases from J, the junction kept 5 bases outside the gene matches. This CDR3 spans 13 amino acids. CDR1 is MNHEY, CDR2 SMNVEV, per germline (reference sequence). CDR3 sequence: CASKSTGQNIQYF. CDR3 sequence (DNA): TGTGCCAGCAAATCGACAGGGCAAAACATTCAGTACTTC.

V usage is TRBV11-1 and J usage is TRBJ2-7, with 8 bases matching TRBD2. J lost 2 bases, V lost 4 bases, and 16 bases had no gene match. Looked up from germline, CDR1 is SGHAT and CDR2 is FQDESV (reference sequence). This CDR3 spans 18 amino acids. This CDR3 reads CASSWGMGIAGLPYEQYF. In nucleotides, the CDR3 is TGTGCCAGCAGCTGGGGCATGGGGATAGCGGGACTTCCCTACGAGCAGTACTTC.

V usage is TRBV5-1 and J usage is TRBJ2-5; TRBD1 agrees at 9 bases. This CDR3 has 11 amino acids. V shed 7 bases and J 7 bases; nucleotides not matched to a gene: 2. CDR1 and CDR2 (germline): SGHRS, YFSETQ. The CDR3 coding sequence is TGCGCCAGCCAGACAGGGGGGACCCAGTACTTC. This sequence encodes CASQTGGTQYF.

V usage is TRBV11-1 and J usage is TRBJ2-5; a weak D match, TRBD2 (6 bases). V lost 2 bases, J lost 2 bases, and 12 bases lay in between. The CDR3 runs 15 residues. CDR1 SGHAT and CDR2 FQDESV come from the germline V gene (reference sequence). For the CDR3, the DNA is TGTGCCAGCAGCTTAACCCCGGGACTTCAAGAGACCCAGTACTTC. As protein: CASSLTPGLQETQYF.

The chain couples TRBV7-2 to TRBJ2-3; 8 bases match TRBD1. The CDR3 is 17 amino acids. The trim removed 5 bases at V and 2 bases at J, leaving 12 bases unmatched. Germline values: CDR1 SGHTA, CDR2 FQGNSA. DNA of the CDR3: TGTGCCAGCAGCCCCCGGGACAGGAGCGGGTCCACAGATACGCAGTATTTT. As protein: CASSPRDRSGSTDTQYF.

The V call is TRBV20-1, the J call TRBJ2-7; D may be TRBD1 (6 bases). Germline V gene sequence: CDR1 DFQATT, CDR2 SNEGSKA (reference sequence). The CDR3 has 11 residues. V dropped 4 bases and J dropped 6 bases, with 10 bases sitting between them. The CDR3 loop is CSATRGGEQYF. DNA for the CDR3: TGCAGTGCTACCAGGGGTGGCGAGCAGTACTTC.

The chain employs TRBV19 and TRBJ2-3, with a tentative D call TRBD1 (5 bases). The V gene's germline CDR1 is LNHDA and CDR2 SQIVND (reference sequence). The CDR3 contains 14 residues. Trimming shortened V by 6 bases and J by 0 bases, and 10 bases separated the two germline ends. CDR3 sequence: CASSSQGSTDTQYF. The DNA for the CDR3 is TGTGCCAGTAGCTCCCAGGGTAGCACAGATACGCAGTATTTT. Looking up the rest from reference TRBV19 and TRBJ2-3 gives the full variable domain: DGGITQSPKYLFRKEGQNVTLSCEQNLNHDAMYWYRQDPGQGLRLIYYSQIVNDFQKGDIAEGYSVSREKKESFPLTVTSAQKNPTAFYLCASSSQGSTDTQYFGPGTRLTVL.

The rearrangement joins TRBV5-1 to TRBJ2-6; D is perhaps TRBD1 (6 bases). Germline V lookup: CDR1 SGHRS, CDR2 YFSETQ. CDR3 length: 16 residues. Trimming stripped 4 bases from V and 2 bases from J, with 13 bases between. CDR3 residues: CASSQTGITGANVLTF. In DNA, the CDR3 is TGCGCCAGCAGCCAAACAGGGATTACTGGGGCCAACGTCCTGACTTTC.

The J gene is TRBJ2-3, the V gene TRBV5-1; 9 nucleotides match TRBD2. Trimming at V came to 2 bases and at J to 6 bases, leaving 4 bases not matched to a gene. Germline values: CDR1 SGHRS, CDR2 YFSETQ. The CDR3 is 14 residues long. CDR3 amino acids: CASSFTAGGDTQYF. DNA of the CDR3: TGCGCCAGCAGCTTCACAGCGGGAGGCGATACGCAGTATTTT.

This rearrangement joins TRBV14 to TRBJ2-1; 14 nucleotides match TRBD2. CDR3 length: 21 residues. The V and J ends lost 0 bases and 6 bases, in that order; junction bases with no gene match: 16. The germline CDR1 and CDR2 sequences are SGHDN and FVKESK. The DNA for the CDR3 is TGTGCCAGCAGCCAAGATCGACTAGCGGGAGGGCCGGTGGGGCCGGGCAATGAGCAGTTCTTC. Translating it yields CASSQDRLAGGPVGPGNEQFF. Filled out from reference TRBV14 and TRBJ2-1, the complete variable domain reads EAGVTQFPSHSVIEKGQTVTLRCDPISGHDNLYWYRRVMGKEIKFLLHFVKESKQDESGMPNNRFLAERTGGTYSTLKVQPAELEDSGVYFCASSQDRLAGGPVGPGNEQFFGPGTRLTVL.

The chain joins TRBV11-2 to TRBJ2-7; 8 bases are shared with TRBD2. Germline V gives CDR1 SGHAT, CDR2 FQNNGV. J lost 6 bases, V lost 5 bases, and 9 bases had no gene match. This CDR3 has 14 amino acids. CDR3 residues: CASSPLSGRGEQYF. In DNA, the CDR3 is TGTGCCAGCAGCCCCCTCAGCGGGAGAGGCGAGCAGTACTTC.

This chain connects TRBV28 to TRBJ1-2, with 9 bases fitting TRBD1. The V gene's germline CDR1 is MDHEN and CDR2 SYDVKM. The ends lost 6 bases at V and 5 bases at J; junction bases unmatched: 4. This CDR3 comprises 13 residues. CDR3 coding DNA: TGTGCCAGCAGGACCGGGACAGGGTATGGCTACACCTTC. Translation gives CASRTGTGYGYTF.

V gene TRBV28 combines with J gene TRBJ2-7; the D gene is possibly TRBD1 (5 bases). The CDR3 has 14 residues. V lost 4 bases to trimming and J lost 6 bases, with 16 bases between them. CDR1 MDHEN and CDR2 SYDVKM come from the germline V gene. CDR3 DNA: TGTGCCAGCAGTTCCCTGCACCCAGGGCCCGAGCAGTACTTC. It translates to CASSSLHPGPEQYF.